Listed here are 29 T cell receptor beta chains from one sample, sequenced in a study of glioma-infiltrating T cells. TCR alpha and beta CDR3 regions were amplified from RNA using iRepertoire nested multiplex PCR. TCRdb reprocessed the multiplex PCR reads with MiXCR, giving one entry per CDR3 protein. The sample lists some 190,000 distinct CDR3 sequences; around 32% were seen once. Material: glioma tissue, nonneoplastic brain tissue, or PBMCs (not recorded which). These receptors were obtained from a human donor with low-grade glioma or glioblastoma, undergoing nonglioma brain surgery, or in good health (not recorded which).

In its sample, this clonotype was seen a few times. As the CDR3 is not closed by the conserved phenylalanine or tryptophan, this likely results from a read error. CDR3 nucleotides: TGTGCCACCCACCGATCACAGGATACAAAAGCTTTCTCT. It encodes CATHRSQDTKAFS. This rearrangement joins TRBV6-1 to TRBJ1-1, with D perhaps TRBD1 (5 bases). Trimming shortened V by 10 bases and J by 9 bases, and 21 bases separated the two germline ends. There are 13 residues in the CDR3. Germline CDR1 is MNHNS and CDR2 is SASEGT.

In the case of this clonotype: A much larger clone lies a single base off, so this may be a read error. The chain carries TRBV12-3 or TRBV12-4 and TRBJ2-3; 7 bases are shared with TRBD2. V was clipped by 0 bases and J by 14 bases; unmatched bases: 11. This CDR3 is 14 amino acids long. The CDR3 DNA reads as TGTGCCAGCAGTTTAGCGCTACCGCGACTAGCTCTGTATTTT. As protein: CASSLALPRLALYF.

This clonotype was detected ten times or more. V is TRBV7-9 and J is TRBJ1-2; maybe TRBD1 (6 bases). There are 15 residues in the CDR3. Looked up from germline, CDR1 is SEHNR and CDR2 is FQNEAQ (reference sequence). Trimming removed 6 bases from V and 6 bases from J, with 20 bases in between. CDR3 sequence (DNA): TGTGCCAGCAGGCCCTTAGAAGGGGGAGAGAATGGCTACACCTTC. Translated, it gives CASRPLEGGENGYTF.

CDR3 coding DNA: TGTGCCAGCAGCCAGCAGGGAGTTGGTCACGAGCAGTACTTC. Translating gives CASSQQGVGHEQYF. V is TRBV3-1 and J is TRBJ2-7; possibly TRBD1 or TRBD2 for D (5 bases each). V lost 3 bases and J 5 bases, leaving 14 bases between the germline ends. CDR1 and CDR2 (germline): LGHDT, YNNKEL (reference sequence). The CDR3 is 14 residues long.

This rearrangement joins TRBV3-1 to TRBJ2-3; D is ambiguous. The CDR3 sequence is 14 residues long. Trimming took off 5 bases at V and 2 bases at J, with 11 bases between the two ends. The V gene's germline CDR1 is LGHDT and CDR2 YNNKEL (reference sequence). The CDR3 loop reads CASSLMIATDTQYF. The CDR3, as DNA: TGTGCCAGCAGCTTGATGATAGCCACAGATACGCAGTATTTT.

V gene TRBV3-1 combines with J gene TRBJ1-5, with TRBD1 as a possible D gene (5 bases). CDR3 size: 14 residues. Germline assignment: CDR1 LGHDT and CDR2 YNNKEL (reference sequence). Trimming stripped 0 bases from V and 10 bases from J, with 13 bases between. This chain's CDR3 is CASSQDKGWGPQHF. The CDR3, as DNA: TGTGCCAGCAGCCAAGATAAGGGTTGGGGCCCCCAGCATTTT.

This clonotype has a count of ten or more. The junction departs from the called germline gene at one end, perhaps through a read error. The gene calls are TRBV20-1 and TRBJ2-7; 10 positions match TRBD2. This CDR3 is 11 amino acids long. CDR1 is DFQATT, CDR2 SNEGSKA, per germline (reference sequence). CDR3 nucleotides: TGCAGTGCTAGAGATACGACTAGCGGGTCCTTC. It specifies CSARDTTSGSF.

A word on this clonotype: This may arise from a read error, as a much more abundant clone is one base away. The chain is built from TRBV7-2 and TRBJ1-2; unclear D gene. Germline V gene data show CDR1 as SGHTA and CDR2 as FQGNSA. The germline V and J ends were trimmed by 0 bases and 7 bases, with 9 bases remaining between them. This CDR3 comprises 13 residues. CDR3 residues: CASSLANPCGYTF. The CDR3 coding sequence is TGTGCCAGCAGCTTAGCCAACCCCTGTGGCTACACCTTC.

This clonotype was counted at least ten times. The chain has TRBV6-1 and TRBJ1-5; no clear D. V was clipped by 4 bases and J by 3 bases, with 10 bases between them. Looked up from germline, CDR1 is MNHNS and CDR2 is SASEGT. The CDR3 covers 14 residues. CDR3 coding DNA: TGTGCCAGCAGTGGGGTACAGCTCAATCAGCCCCAGCATTTT. Translation: CASSGVQLNQPQHF.

Note on this clonotype: Possible read error: a much larger clone is one base away. The CDR3 does not end in the conserved phenylalanine or tryptophan, so this is likely a read error. The chain joins TRBV7-9 to TRBJ1-1; D is undetermined. Germline CDR1 SEHNR, CDR2 FQNEAQ (reference sequence). V was pared by 5 bases and J by 1 base, with 14 bases between. The CDR3 is made up of 15 amino acids. CDR3 bases: TGTGCCAGCAGCCCCCCATACGCCCCGAACACTGAAGCTTTCTCT. It encodes CASSPPYAPNTEAFS.

The chain employs TRBV7-6 and TRBJ2-1; D may be TRBD2 (6 bases). The germline V and J ends were trimmed by 5 bases and 8 bases, with 28 bases remaining between them. This CDR3 spans 18 amino acids. The V gene's germline CDR1 is SGHVS and CDR2 FNYEAQ. The CDR3 DNA sequence: TGTGCCAGCAGCCAGGTCCCCCCATTGACTAGAGGGAGTCATGAGCAGTTCTTC. Protein: CASSQVPPLTRGSHEQFF.

This clonotype was seen many times. The V gene is TRBV20-1, the J gene TRBJ2-7; 10 nucleotides agree with TRBD2. The CDR3 sequence is 16 residues long. CDR1 and CDR2 (germline): DFQATT, SNEGSKA (reference sequence). The V and J ends lost 6 bases and 5 bases, in that order; junction bases with no gene match: 16. CDR3: CSAGPYLLAGRNEQYF. DNA of the CDR3: TGCAGTGCGGGTCCCTATTTACTAGCGGGAAGGAACGAGCAGTACTTC.

This clonotype came up many times. This chain joins TRBV7-2 and TRBJ2-3; no clear D. There are 14 residues in the CDR3. The V gene's germline CDR1 is SGHTA and CDR2 FQGNSA. V was pared by 3 bases and J by 2 bases, with 9 bases between. The CDR3 DNA reads as TGTGCCAGCAGCTTTCTCGGGTTCACAGATACGCAGTATTTT. It encodes CASSFLGFTDTQYF.

This clonotype showed up many times. The V and J genes are TRBV6-1 and TRBJ2-7; 9 bases align to TRBD2. The junction had 9 bases not matched to a gene; V was cut back by 5 bases and J by 4 bases. There are 15 residues in the CDR3. Germline lookup yields CDR1 MNHNS and CDR2 SASEGT. CDR3 DNA: TGTGCCAGCAGTTCCGATAGCGGGAGTGGTTACGAGCAGTACTTC. This codes for CASSSDSGSGYEQYF.

As for this clonotype: A much larger clone lies a single base off, so this may be a read error. V gene TRBV29-1 combines with J gene TRBJ2-1, with D possibly TRBD2 on 5 matching bases. Germline V gives CDR1 SQVTM, CDR2 ANQGSEA. V lost 3 bases, J lost 9 bases, and 18 bases lay in between. This CDR3 has 14 amino acids. In DNA form, the CDR3 reads TGCAGCGTTGATTTAGCGTGGGTGATCGGTGAGCAGTTCTTC. It encodes CSVDLAWVIGEQFF.

In its sample, this clonotype was seen many times. The V gene is TRBV7-9, the J gene TRBJ2-7, with 8 bases aligning to TRBD2. In germline, CDR1 is SEHNR, CDR2 FQNEAQ (reference sequence). With 5 bases clipped from V and 3 bases from J, the junction kept 6 bases outside the gene matches. CDR3 length equals 14 residues. CDR3 nucleotide sequence: TGTGCCAGCAGCGAAACTAGCGGACGCTACGAGCAGTACTTC. This codes for CASSETSGRYEQYF. Full variable domain (rest looked up from reference TRBV7-9 and TRBJ2-7): DTGVSQNPRHKITKRGQNVTFRCDPISEHNRLYWYRQTLGQGPEFLTYFQNEAQLEKSRLLSDRFSAERPKGSFSTLEIQRTEQGDSAMYLCASSETSGRYEQYFGPGTRLTVT.

This clonotype has ten or more counts. The chain recombines TRBV7-9 with TRBJ2-2, with D unclear. The CDR3 is 12 residues long. Per the germline V gene, CDR1 is SEHNR and CDR2 is FQNEAQ (reference sequence). Trimming pared 0 bases from V and 6 bases from J, leaving 2 bases between. DNA for the CDR3: TGTGCCAGCAGCTTAGCTTCCGGGGAGCTGTTTTTT. Its protein product is CASSLASGELFF.

This clonotype was observed many times. V is TRBV6-1 and J is TRBJ1-2; D not certain. Germline assignment: CDR1 MNHNS and CDR2 SASEGT. CDR3 size: 14 residues. The germline V and J ends were trimmed by 5 bases and 2 bases, with 12 bases remaining between them. CDR3 nucleotides: TGTGCCAGCAGTTTACATTGGATAAACTATGGCTACACCTTC. Translating it yields CASSLHWINYGYTF.

Concerning this clonotype itself: Here the CDR3 omits its conserved ending phenylalanine or tryptophan, so a read error is the likely source. The limits of the CDR3 on the DNA are not certain, so only TCRdb's listed CDR3 is given. The CDR3 region is CSAYRNEQSL. The V gene is TRBV20-1, the J gene TRBJ2-1. CDR1 and CDR2 (germline): DFQATT, SNEGSKA (reference sequence). The CDR3 sequence runs 10 residues, both termini included.

This clonotype showed up just once. This could be a read error, since a much larger clone is one nucleotide away. This rearrangement joins TRBV12-5 to TRBJ2-2, with D possibly called TRBD1 or TRBD2 (6 bases each). CDR1 and CDR2 (germline): LGHNT, FRNRAP. This CDR3 comprises 14 residues. CDR3 in amino acids: CASGPGQSTGEVFF. The CDR3 region has the DNA TGTGCTAGTGGTCCAGGACAGTCGACCGGGGAGGTGTTTTTT.

Details on this clonotype: A much bigger clone sits one base away, suggesting this may be a read error. The chain combines TRBV5-4 with TRBJ1-6; D perhaps matches TRBD1 (6 bases). Germline loops: CDR1 SGHNT, CDR2 YYREEE (reference sequence). CDR3 length: 17 residues. Trimming removed 2 bases from V and 8 bases from J, with 20 bases in between. The CDR3 region is CASSFKRDTSGYSPLHF. The CDR3 DNA reads TGTGCCAGCAGCTTCAAAAGGGACACCTCAGGATATTCACCCCTCCACTTT.

This clonotype was found a few times. V is TRBV7-8 and J is TRBJ1-2, with 8 bases that match TRBD1. The length of the CDR3 is 16 residues. V shed 5 bases, J shed 5 bases, and the junction held 13 bases outside the gene matches. Germline lookup yields CDR1 SGHVS and CDR2 FQNEAQ. CDR3 nucleotides: TGTGCCAGCAGCGACCCTTCAGGACAGGGCATTTATGGCTACACCTTC. Its translation: CASSDPSGQGIYGYTF.

This clonotype was counted at least ten times. CDR3 sequence: CASKPAGGSGYTF. DNA for the CDR3: TGTGCCAGCAAACCTGCGGGGGGCTCTGGCTACACCTTC. V usage is TRBV7-2 and J usage is TRBJ1-2; D perhaps matches TRBD1 (6 bases). The CDR3 length is 13 residues. CDR1 is SGHTA, CDR2 FQGNSA, per germline. V was shortened by 7 bases and J by 7 bases, with 16 bases between the two germline ends.

This clonotype showed up many times. The J gene is TRBJ1-1, the V gene TRBV29-1, with D hard to call. The CDR3 loop spans 14 amino acids. From germline, CDR1 is SQVTM and CDR2 ANQGSEA. The V gene lost 4 bases and the J gene lost 4 bases, with 16 bases spanning the gap. The CDR3 DNA reads TGCAGCGTTGGAGTCGAGAGGGTCGGCACTGAAGCTTTCTTT. Translating it yields CSVGVERVGTEAFF.

At least ten counts were recorded for this clonotype. The chain recombines TRBV29-1 with TRBJ2-1; D is perhaps TRBD2 (6 bases). The CDR3 runs 12 residues. The V end was cut by 4 bases, the J end by 15 bases, with 19 bases between. Per germline, CDR1 SQVTM and CDR2 ANQGSEA. CDR3 nucleotides: TGCAGCGTTGGAGTGAGCGGGCCAATGCCGTTCTTC. Amino acids: CSVGVSGPMPFF.

The chain combines TRBV29-1 with TRBJ1-2, with TRBD1 as a possible D gene (6 bases). Germline assignment: CDR1 SQVTM and CDR2 ANQGSEA. This CDR3 region has 12 residues. V shed 2 bases and J shed 2 bases, with 6 bases lying between them. CDR3 sequence: CSVEQGNYGYTF. In DNA, the CDR3 is TGCAGCGTTGAACAGGGGAACTATGGCTACACCTTC.

CDR3 sequence (DNA): TGTGCCAGCAGCCCAGGGGGGGGGACGACCTCCTACGAGCAGTACTTC. This encodes CASSPGGGTTSYEQYF. The V call is TRBV9, the J call TRBJ2-7; D is tentatively TRBD1 or TRBD2 (7 bases each). Between the trimmed V and J ends, which lost 4 bases and 0 bases, there was a span of 17 bases. The CDR3 has 16 amino acids. CDR1 SGDLS and CDR2 YYNGEE come from the germline V gene.

The CDR3 DNA sequence: TGTGCCAGCAGTTTAACTCCAGGAGGGGCAGGATCTGAAGCTTTCTTT. It specifies CASSLTPGGAGSEAFF. The gene calls are TRBV27 and TRBJ1-1, with D maybe TRBD1 (5 bases). V gave up 2 bases and J gave up 6 bases, with 19 bases separating them. Germline V lookup: CDR1 MNHEY, CDR2 SMNVEV (reference sequence). The CDR3 extends over 16 amino acids.

The chain combines TRBV20-1 with TRBJ2-1, with D possibly being TRBD2 (6 bases). Germline V gene sequence: CDR1 DFQATT, CDR2 SNEGSKA (reference sequence). The CDR3 contains 15 residues. Trimming took 6 bases from V and 0 from J, leaving 15 bases between them. CDR3 nucleotide sequence: TGCAGTGCCACTAGCAAGGGGAGCTCCTACAATGAGCAGTTCTTC. This translates into CSATSKGSSYNEQFF.